This T cell receptor (beta chain) originates from a study of cytomegalovirus exposure and HLA in healthy donors. On this clone: Its antigen is still unknown.

Clones were read by immunoSEQ multiplex PCR, and TCRdb kept only the in-frame ones, dropping some. The sample records about 180,000 clones, roughly 85% being singletons. General study findings and limits: 150 to 200 TCR beta chains were listed as cytomegalovirus-associated.

The germline V gene has CDR1 SEHNR and CDR2 FQNEAQ (reference sequence). This CDR3 comprises 16 residues. J gave up 5 bases and V 4 bases, and 9 bases lay outside the gene matches. The V call is TRBV7-9, the J call TRBJ2-3; 10 bases line up with TRBD1. The sample consisted of PBMCs. This receptor was identified in a man aged 18 to 30 in good health and CMV-seropositive. The CDR3, as DNA: TGTGCCAGCAGCTCTTCCGGGACAGGGGTACGAGATACGCAGTATTTT. It is translated as CASSSSGTGVRDTQYF. Complete variable domain (other parts from reference TRBV7-9 and TRBJ2-3): DTGVSQNPRHKITKRGQNVTFRCDPISEHNRLYWYRQTLGQGPEFLTYFQNEAQLEKSRLLSDRFSAERPKGSFSTLEIQRTEQGDSAMYLCASSSSGTGVRDTQYFGPGTRLTVL.